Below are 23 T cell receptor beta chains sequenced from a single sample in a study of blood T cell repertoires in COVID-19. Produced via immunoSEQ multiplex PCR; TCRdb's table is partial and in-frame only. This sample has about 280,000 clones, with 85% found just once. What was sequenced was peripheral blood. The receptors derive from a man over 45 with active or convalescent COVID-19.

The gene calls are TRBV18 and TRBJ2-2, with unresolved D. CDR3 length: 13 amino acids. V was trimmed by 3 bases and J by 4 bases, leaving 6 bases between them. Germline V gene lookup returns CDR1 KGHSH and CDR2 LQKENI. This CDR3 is CASSPLLTGELFF. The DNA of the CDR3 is TGTGCCAGCTCACCGCTACTCACCGGGGAGCTGTTTTTT.

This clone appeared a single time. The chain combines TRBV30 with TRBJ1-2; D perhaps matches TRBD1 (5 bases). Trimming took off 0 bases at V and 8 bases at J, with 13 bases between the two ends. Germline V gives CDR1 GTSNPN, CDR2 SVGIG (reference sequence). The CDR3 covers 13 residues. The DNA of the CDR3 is TGTGCCTGGAGTGTAGGGCAGGGTGCCGGCTACACCTTC. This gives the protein CAWSVGQGAGYTF.

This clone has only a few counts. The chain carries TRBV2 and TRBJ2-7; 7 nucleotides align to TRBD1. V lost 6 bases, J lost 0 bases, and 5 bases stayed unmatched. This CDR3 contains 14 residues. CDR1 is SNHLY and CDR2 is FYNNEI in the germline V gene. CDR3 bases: TGTGCCAGCAGAGTACAGGGGCCCTCCTACGAGCAGTACTTC. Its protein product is CASRVQGPSYEQYF. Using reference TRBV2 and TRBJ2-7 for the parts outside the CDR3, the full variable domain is EPEVTQTPSHQVTQMGQEVILRCVPISNHLYFYWYRQILGQKVEFLVSFYNNEISEKSEIFDDQFSVERPDGSNFTLKIRSTKLEDSAMYFCASRVQGPSYEQYFGPGTRLTVT.

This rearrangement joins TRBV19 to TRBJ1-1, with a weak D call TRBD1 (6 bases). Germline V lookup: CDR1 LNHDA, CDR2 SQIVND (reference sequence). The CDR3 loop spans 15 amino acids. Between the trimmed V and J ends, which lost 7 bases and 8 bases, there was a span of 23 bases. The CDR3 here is CASNRVDSLWTEAFF. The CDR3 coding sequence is TGTGCCAGTAACAGGGTCGACTCCTTGTGGACGGAAGCTTTCTTT.

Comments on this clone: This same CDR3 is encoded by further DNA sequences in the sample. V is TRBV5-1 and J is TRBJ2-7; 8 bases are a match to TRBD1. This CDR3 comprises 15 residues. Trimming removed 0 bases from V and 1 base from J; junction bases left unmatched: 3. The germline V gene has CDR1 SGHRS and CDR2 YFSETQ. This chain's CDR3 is CASSLGQGASYEQYF. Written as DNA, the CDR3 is TGCGCCAGCAGCTTGGGCCAGGGGGCTTCCTACGAGCAGTACTTC.

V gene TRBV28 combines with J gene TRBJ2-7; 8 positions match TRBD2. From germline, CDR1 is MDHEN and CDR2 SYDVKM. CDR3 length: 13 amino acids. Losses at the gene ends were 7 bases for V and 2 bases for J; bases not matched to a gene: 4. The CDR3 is CASIGGGTYEQYF. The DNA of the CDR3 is TGTGCCAGCATCGGGGGGGGAACCTACGAGCAGTACTTC. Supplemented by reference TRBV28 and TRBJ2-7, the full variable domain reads DVKVTQSSRYLVKRTGEKVFLECVQDMDHENMFWYRQDPGLGLRLIYFSYDVKMKEKGDIPEGYSVSREKKERFSLILESASTNQTSMYLCASIGGGTYEQYFGPGTRLTVT.

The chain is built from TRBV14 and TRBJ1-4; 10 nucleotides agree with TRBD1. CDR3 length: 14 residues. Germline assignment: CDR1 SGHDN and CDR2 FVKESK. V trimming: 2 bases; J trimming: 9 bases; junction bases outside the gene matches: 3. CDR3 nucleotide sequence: TGTGCCAGCAGCCAACCGGGACAGGGGAAAAAACTGTTTTTT. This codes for CASSQPGQGKKLFF.

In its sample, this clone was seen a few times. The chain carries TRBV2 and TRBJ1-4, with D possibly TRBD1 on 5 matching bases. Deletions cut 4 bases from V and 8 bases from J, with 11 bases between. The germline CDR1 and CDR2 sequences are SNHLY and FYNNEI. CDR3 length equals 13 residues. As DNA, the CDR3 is TGTGCCAGCAGTGCCCAGGGTAGCGAAAAACTGTTTTTT. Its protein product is CASSAQGSEKLFF.

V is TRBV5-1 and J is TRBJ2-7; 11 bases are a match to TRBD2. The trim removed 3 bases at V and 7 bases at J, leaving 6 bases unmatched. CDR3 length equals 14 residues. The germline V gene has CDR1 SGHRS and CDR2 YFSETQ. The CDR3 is CASSSGTSGLEQYF. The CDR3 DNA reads TGCGCCAGCAGCTCCGGGACTAGCGGTCTGGAGCAGTACTTC. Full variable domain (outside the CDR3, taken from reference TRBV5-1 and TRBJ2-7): KAGVTQTPRYLIKTRGQQVTLSCSPISGHRSVSWYQQTPGQGLQFLFEYFSETQRNKGNFPGRFSGRQFSNSRSEMNVSTLELGDSALYLCASSSGTSGLEQYFGPGTRLTVT.

The CDR3 loop reads CASSPGRSEGSYGNQPQHF. The CDR3 DNA follows: TGTGCCAGCAGCCCCGGAAGGTCAGAGGGCTCCTATGGCAATCAGCCCCAGCATTTT. The V call is TRBV5-8, the J call TRBJ1-5; D gene unclear. Trimming pared 4 bases from V and 2 bases from J, leaving 25 bases between. Germline assignment: CDR1 SGHTS and CDR2 YDEGEE. The CDR3 is 19 amino acids.

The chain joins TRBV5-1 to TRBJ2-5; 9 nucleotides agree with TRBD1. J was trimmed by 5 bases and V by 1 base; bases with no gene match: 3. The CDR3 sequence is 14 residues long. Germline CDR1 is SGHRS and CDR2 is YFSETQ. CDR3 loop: CASSLRDRVETQYF. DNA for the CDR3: TGCGCCAGCAGCTTGAGGGACAGGGTGGAGACCCAGTACTTC. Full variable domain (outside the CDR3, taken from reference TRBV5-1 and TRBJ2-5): KAGVTQTPRYLIKTRGQQVTLSCSPISGHRSVSWYQQTPGQGLQFLFEYFSETQRNKGNFPGRFSGRQFSNSRSEMNVSTLELGDSALYLCASSLRDRVETQYFGPGTRLLVL.

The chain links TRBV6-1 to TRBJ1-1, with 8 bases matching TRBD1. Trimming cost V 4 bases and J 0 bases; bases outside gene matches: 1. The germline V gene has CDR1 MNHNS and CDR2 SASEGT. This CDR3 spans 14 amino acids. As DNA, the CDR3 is TGTGCCAGCAGTGCGGACAGGGTGAACACTGAAGCTTTCTTT. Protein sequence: CASSADRVNTEAFF.

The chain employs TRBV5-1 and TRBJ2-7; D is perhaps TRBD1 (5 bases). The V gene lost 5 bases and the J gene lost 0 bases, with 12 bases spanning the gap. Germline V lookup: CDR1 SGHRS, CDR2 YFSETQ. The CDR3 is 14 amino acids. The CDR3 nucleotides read TGCGCCAGCAGTGAACAGGACCCCTCCTACGAGCAGTACTTC. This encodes CASSEQDPSYEQYF.

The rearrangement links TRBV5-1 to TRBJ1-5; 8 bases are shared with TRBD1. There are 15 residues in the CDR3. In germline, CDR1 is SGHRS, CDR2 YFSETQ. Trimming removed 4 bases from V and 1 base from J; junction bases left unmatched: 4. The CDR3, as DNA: TGCGCCAGCAGCGCCCAGGGGGCAAGCAATCAGCCCCAGCATTTT. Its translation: CASSAQGASNQPQHF.

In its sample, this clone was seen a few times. CDR3 region: CASSLPLDSRHEQFF. In DNA form, the CDR3 reads TGTGCCAGCAGTTTACCATTGGACAGTAGGCATGAGCAGTTCTTC. V and J are TRBV28 and TRBJ2-1; D might be TRBD1 (6 bases). CDR1 and CDR2 (germline): MDHEN, SYDVKM. V lost 2 bases, J lost 8 bases, and 16 bases lay in between. CDR3 length: 15 amino acids.

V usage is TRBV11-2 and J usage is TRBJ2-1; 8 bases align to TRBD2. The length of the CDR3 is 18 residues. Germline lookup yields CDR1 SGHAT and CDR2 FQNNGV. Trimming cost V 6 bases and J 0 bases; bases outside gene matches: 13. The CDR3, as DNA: TGTGCCAGCAGTTCACGGGGGGGGAGCGGGAGCTCCTACAATGAGCAGTTCTTC. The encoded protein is CASSSRGGSGSSYNEQFF.

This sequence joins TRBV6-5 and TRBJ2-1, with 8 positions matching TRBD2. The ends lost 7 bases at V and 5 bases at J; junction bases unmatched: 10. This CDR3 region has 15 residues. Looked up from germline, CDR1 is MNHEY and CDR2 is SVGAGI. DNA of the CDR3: TGTGCCAGCATACTAAGCGGGGGCCCCCACAATGAGCAGTTCTTC. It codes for CASILSGGPHNEQFF.

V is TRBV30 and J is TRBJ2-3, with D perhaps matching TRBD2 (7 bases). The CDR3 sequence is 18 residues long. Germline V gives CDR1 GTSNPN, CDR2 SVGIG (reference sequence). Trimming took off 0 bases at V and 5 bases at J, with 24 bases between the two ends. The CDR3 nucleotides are TGTGCCTGGAGTGTACCATTTGAGGTGGGGGGGGCCAAAGATACGCAGTATTTT. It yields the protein CAWSVPFEVGGAKDTQYF.

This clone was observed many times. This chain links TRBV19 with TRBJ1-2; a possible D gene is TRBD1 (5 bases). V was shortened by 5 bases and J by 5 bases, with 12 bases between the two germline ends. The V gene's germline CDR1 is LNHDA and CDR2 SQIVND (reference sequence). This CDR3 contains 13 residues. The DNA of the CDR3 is TGTGCCAGTAGTCCTCGACAGAGGTATGGCTACACCTTC. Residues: CASSPRQRYGYTF.

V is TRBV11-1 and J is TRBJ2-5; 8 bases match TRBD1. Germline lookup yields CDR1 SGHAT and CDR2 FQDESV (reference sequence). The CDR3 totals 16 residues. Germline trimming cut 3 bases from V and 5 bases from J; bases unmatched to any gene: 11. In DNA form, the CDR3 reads TGTGCCAGCAGCTTCCCGGCAGGGGGCTCTAGGGAGACCCAGTACTTC. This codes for CASSFPAGGSRETQYF.

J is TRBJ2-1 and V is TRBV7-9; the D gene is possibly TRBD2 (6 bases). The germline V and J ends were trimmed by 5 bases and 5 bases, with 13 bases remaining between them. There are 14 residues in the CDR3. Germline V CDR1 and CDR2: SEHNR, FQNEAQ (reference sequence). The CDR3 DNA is TGTGCCAGCAGCCGAGGAGGGCCCCACAATGAGCAGTTCTTC. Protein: CASSRGGPHNEQFF.

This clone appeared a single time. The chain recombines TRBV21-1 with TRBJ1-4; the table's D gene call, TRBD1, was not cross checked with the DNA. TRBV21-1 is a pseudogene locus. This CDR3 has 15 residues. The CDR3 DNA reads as TGTGCCAGCAGCAAACGGGACAGGGGTCGAGAAAAACTGTTTTTT. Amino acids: CASSKRDRGREKLFF.

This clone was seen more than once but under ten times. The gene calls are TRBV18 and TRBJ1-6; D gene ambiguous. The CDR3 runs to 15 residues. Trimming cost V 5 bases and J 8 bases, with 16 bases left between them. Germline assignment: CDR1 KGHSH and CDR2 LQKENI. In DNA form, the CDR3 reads TGTGCCAGCTCAGGGCGCGAGAGAGATTATTCACCCCTCCACTTT. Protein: CASSGRERDYSPLHF.